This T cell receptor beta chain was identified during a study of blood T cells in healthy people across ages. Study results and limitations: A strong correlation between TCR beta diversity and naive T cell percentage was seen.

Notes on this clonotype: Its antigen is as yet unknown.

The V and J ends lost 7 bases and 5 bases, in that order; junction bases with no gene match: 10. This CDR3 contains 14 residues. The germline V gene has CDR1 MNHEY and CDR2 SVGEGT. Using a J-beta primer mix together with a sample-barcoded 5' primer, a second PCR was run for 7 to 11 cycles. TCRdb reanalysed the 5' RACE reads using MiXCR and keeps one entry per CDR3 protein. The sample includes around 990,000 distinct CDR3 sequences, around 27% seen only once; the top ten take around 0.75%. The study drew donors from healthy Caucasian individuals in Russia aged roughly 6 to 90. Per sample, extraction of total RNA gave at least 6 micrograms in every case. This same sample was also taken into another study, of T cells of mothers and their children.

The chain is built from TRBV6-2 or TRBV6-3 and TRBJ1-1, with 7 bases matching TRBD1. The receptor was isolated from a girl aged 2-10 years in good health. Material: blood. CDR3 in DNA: TGTGCCAGCACACAGGGGTACGGGTTGACTGAAGCTTTCTTT. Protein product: CASTQGYGLTEAFF.